Each of the 5 T cell receptor beta chains below was sequenced from the same sample in a study of blood T cell repertoires in COVID-19. Method: immunoSEQ multiplex PCR; TCRdb's copy keeps in-frame clones and lacks some. The table includes roughly 670,000 clones, over 80% detected once. Sequencing was performed on peripheral blood. The receptor source for this set is a young woman with acute or convalescent COVID-19.

V and J are TRBV4-3 and TRBJ2-7, with D perhaps matching TRBD1 (5 bases). CDR3 size: 15 residues. In germline, CDR1 is LGHNA, CDR2 YSLEER. V was trimmed by 0 bases and J by 5 bases, leaving 14 bases between them. The CDR3 reads CASSQEKGRAHEQYF. DNA for the CDR3: TGCGCCAGCAGCCAAGAGAAGGGCAGGGCCCACGAGCAGTACTTC.

This clone was picked up a small number of times. The chain employs TRBV5-6 and TRBJ1-2, with D perhaps matching TRBD1 (5 bases). Germline loops: CDR1 SGHDT, CDR2 YYEEEE. Trimming removed 4 bases from V and 4 bases from J, with 11 bases in between. The CDR3 consists of 13 residues. CDR3: CASSPQGSYGYTF. CDR3 DNA: TGTGCCAGCAGCCCCCAGGGTAGCTATGGCTACACCTTC. The full variable domain, with the rest looked up from reference TRBV5-6 and TRBJ1-2, is DAGVTQSPTHLIKTRGQQVTLRCSPKSGHDTVSWYQQALGQGPQFIFQYYEEEERQRGNFPDRFSGHQFPNYSSELNVNALLLGDSALYLCASSPQGSYGYTFGSGTRLTVV.

This clone was seen only once. V and J are TRBV5-6 and TRBJ2-3; 8 bases align to TRBD1. V lost 4 bases to trimming and J lost 1 base; unmatched junction nucleotides: 5. Germline V gene sequence: CDR1 SGHDT, CDR2 YYEEEE. The CDR3 runs 15 residues. DNA for the CDR3: TGTGCCAGCAGCCAGGACAGGGCTGGCACAGATACGCAGTATTTT. Residues: CASSQDRAGTDTQYF.

This clone was seen only once. The chain recombines TRBV21-1 with TRBJ1-3; the DNA was not used to check the table's D call, TRBD1. TRBV21-1 is described as a pseudogene. The CDR3 runs 16 residues. CDR3 in amino acids: CASSNGPPLGRNTIYF. The CDR3 nucleotides read TGTGCCAGCAGCAACGGACCACCCCTGGGGCGAAACACCATATATTTT.

The chain recombines TRBV20-1 with TRBJ2-1; 11 bases are a match to TRBD2. The CDR3 has 17 amino acids. J lost 5 bases, V lost 3 bases, and 12 bases had no gene match. Germline V gene sequence: CDR1 DFQATT, CDR2 SNEGSKA (reference sequence). In nucleotides, the CDR3 is TGCAGTGCTAGTGGGGCTAGCGGGGGGACACCGAACAATGAGCAGTTCTTC. Translation gives CSASGASGGTPNNEQFF.